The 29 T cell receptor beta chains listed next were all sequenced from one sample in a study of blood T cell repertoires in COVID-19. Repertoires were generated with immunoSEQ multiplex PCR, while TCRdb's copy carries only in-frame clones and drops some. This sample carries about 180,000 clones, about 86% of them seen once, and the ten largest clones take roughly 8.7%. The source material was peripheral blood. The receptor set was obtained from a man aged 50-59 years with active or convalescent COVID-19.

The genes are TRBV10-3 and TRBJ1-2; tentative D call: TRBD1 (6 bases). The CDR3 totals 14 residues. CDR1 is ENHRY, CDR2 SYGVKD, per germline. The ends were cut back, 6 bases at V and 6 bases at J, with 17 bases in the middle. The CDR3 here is CAISLGGGLNGYTF. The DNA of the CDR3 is TGTGCCATCAGCCTCGGGGGGGGGCTGAATGGCTACACCTTC.

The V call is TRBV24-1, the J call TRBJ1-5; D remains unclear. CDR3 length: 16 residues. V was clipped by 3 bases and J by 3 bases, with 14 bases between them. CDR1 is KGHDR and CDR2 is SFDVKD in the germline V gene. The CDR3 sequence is CATSDKASEDNQPQHF. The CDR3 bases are TGTGCCACCAGTGATAAGGCCTCCGAGGACAATCAGCCCCAGCATTTT.

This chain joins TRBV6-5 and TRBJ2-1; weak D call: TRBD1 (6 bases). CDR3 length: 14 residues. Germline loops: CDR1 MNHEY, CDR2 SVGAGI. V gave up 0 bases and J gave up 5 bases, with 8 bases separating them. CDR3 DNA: TGTGCCAGCAGTTACTCGGACAGAGACAATGAGCAGTTCTTC. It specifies CASSYSDRDNEQFF.

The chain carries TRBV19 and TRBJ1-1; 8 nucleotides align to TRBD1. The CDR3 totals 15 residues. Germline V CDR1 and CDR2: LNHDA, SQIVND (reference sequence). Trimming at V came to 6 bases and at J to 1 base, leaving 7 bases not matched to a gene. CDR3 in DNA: TGTGCCAGTAGCCCAGGGGGCACGAGGAACACTGAAGCTTTCTTT. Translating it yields CASSPGGTRNTEAFF. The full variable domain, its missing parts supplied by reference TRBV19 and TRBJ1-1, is DGGITQSPKYLFRKEGQNVTLSCEQNLNHDAMYWYRQDPGQGLRLIYYSQIVNDFQKGDIAEGYSVSREKKESFPLTVTSAQKNPTAFYLCASSPGGTRNTEAFFGQGTRLTVV.

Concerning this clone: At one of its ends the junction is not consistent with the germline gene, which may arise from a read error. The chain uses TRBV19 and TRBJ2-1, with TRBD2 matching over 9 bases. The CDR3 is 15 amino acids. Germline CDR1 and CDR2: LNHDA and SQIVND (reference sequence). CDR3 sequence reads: CANSAGTSTVREQFF. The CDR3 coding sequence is TGTGCCAATAGTGCCGGGACTAGCACGGTTCGGGAGCAGTTCTTC.

The CDR3 coding sequence is TGTGCCAGCTCAGGTGCCCAGGTGAACACTGAAGCTTTCTTT. The encoded protein is CASSGAQVNTEAFF. The chain has TRBV18 and TRBJ1-1; no reliable D call. Germline CDR1 KGHSH, CDR2 LQKENI. The CDR3 length is 14 residues. V lost 5 bases and J lost 0, with 10 bases in between.

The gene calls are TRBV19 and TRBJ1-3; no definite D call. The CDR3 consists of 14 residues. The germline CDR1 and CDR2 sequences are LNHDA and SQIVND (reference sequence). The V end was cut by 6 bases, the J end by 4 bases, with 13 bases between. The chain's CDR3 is CASRPGATGNTIYF. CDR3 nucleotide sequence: TGTGCCAGTAGACCGGGAGCCACCGGAAACACCATATATTTT.

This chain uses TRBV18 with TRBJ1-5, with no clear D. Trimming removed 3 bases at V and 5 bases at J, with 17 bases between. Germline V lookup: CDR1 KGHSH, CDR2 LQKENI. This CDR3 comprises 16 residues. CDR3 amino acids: CASSPQPDGEHQPQHF. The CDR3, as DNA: TGTGCCAGCTCACCTCAACCCGACGGGGAACATCAGCCCCAGCATTTT.

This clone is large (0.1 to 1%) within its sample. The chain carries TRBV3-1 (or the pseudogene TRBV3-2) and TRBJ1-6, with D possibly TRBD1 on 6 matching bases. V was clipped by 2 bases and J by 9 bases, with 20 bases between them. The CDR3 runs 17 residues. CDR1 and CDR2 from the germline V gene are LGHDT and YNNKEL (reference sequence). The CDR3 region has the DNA TGTGCCAGCAGCCAAAGAGAAAAGACAGGACCCAGTTCACCCCTCCACTTT. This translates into CASSQREKTGPSSPLHF.

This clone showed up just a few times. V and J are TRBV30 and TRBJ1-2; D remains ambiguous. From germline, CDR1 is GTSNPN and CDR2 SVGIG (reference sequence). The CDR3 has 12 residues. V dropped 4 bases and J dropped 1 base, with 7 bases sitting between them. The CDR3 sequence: CAWMADNYGYTF. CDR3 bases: TGTGCCTGGATGGCCGATAACTATGGCTACACCTTC.

DNA for the CDR3: TGTGCCAGCAGCCCACGGTCCCCAGGAGAGACCCAGTACTTC. The encoded protein is CASSPRSPGETQYF. The V and J genes are TRBV7-3 and TRBJ2-5; D is unclear. Germline V gene sequence: CDR1 SGHTA, CDR2 FQGTGA. Trimming shortened V by 5 bases and J by 4 bases, and 14 bases separated the two germline ends. The length of the CDR3 is 14 residues.

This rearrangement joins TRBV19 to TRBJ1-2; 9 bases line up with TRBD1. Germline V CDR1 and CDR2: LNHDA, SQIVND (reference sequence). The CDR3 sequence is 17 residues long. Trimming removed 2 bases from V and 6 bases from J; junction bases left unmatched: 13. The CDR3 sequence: CASSISWAGQGFDGYTF. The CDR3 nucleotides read TGTGCCAGTAGTATATCTTGGGCGGGACAGGGATTCGATGGCTACACCTTC.

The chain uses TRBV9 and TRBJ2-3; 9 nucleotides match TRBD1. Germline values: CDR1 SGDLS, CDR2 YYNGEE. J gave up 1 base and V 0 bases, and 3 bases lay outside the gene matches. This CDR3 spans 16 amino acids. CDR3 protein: CASSVAWDRGTDTQYF. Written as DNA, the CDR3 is TGTGCCAGCAGCGTAGCTTGGGACAGGGGCACAGATACGCAGTATTTT.

The CDR3 sequence is CASSPLGGYGYTF. CDR3 sequence (DNA): TGTGCCAGCAGTCCCCTAGGAGGTTATGGCTACACCTTC. V usage is TRBV25-1 and J usage is TRBJ1-2; D gene ambiguous. V was cut by 5 bases and J by 5 bases, with 12 bases left in between. Germline values: CDR1 MGHDK, CDR2 SYGVNS. The CDR3 consists of 13 residues.

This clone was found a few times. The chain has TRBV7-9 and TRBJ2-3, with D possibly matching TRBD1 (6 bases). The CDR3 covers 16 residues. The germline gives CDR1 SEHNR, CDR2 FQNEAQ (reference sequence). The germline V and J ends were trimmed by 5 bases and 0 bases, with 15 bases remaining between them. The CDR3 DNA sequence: TGTGCCAGCAGCGAACAGGGAACGTCTAGCACAGATACGCAGTATTTT. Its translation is CASSEQGTSSTDTQYF.

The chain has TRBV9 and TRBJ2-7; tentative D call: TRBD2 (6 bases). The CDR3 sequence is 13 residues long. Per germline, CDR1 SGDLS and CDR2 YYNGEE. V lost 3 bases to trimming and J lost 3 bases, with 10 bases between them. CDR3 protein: CASSEEGNYEQYF. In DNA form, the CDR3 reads TGTGCCAGCAGCGAGGAGGGAAACTACGAGCAGTACTTC.

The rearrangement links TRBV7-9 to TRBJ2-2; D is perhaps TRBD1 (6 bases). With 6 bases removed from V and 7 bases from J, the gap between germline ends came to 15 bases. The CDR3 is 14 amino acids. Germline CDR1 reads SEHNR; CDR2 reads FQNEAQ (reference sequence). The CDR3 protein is CASSPNRDNGELFF. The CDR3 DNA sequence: TGTGCCAGCAGTCCAAACCGGGACAACGGGGAGCTGTTTTTT.

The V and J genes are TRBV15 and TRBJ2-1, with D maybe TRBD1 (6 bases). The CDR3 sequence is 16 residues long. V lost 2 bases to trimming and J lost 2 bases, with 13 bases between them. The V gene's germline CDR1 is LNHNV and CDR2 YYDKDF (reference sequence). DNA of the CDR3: TGTGCCACCAGCAGACTACCGACAGGCCCCTACAATGAGCAGTTCTTC. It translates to CATSRLPTGPYNEQFF.

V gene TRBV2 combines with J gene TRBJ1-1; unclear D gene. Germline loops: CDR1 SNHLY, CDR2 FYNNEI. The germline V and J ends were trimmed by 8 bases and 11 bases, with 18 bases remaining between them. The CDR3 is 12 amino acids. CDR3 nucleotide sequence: TGTGCCAGCGTATTCCTCGAATTTCGGGCTTTCTTT. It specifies CASVFLEFRAFF. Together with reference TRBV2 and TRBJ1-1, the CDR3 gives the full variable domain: EPEVTQTPSHQVTQMGQEVILRCVPISNHLYFYWYRQILGQKVEFLVSFYNNEISEKSEIFDDQFSVERPDGSNFTLKIRSTKLEDSAMYFCASVFLEFRAFFGQGTRLTVV.

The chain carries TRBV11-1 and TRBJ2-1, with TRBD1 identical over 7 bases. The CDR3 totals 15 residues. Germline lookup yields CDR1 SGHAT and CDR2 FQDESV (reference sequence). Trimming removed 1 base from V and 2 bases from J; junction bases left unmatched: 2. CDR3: CASSLDGQAYNEQFF. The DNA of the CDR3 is TGTGCCAGCAGCTTAGATGGACAGGCCTACAATGAGCAGTTCTTC.

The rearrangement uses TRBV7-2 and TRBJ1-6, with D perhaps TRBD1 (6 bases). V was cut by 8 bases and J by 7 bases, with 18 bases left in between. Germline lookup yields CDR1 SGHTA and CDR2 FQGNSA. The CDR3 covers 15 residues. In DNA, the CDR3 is TGTGCCAGCCTACAGGGAGTTTGGGGGAATTCACCCCTCCACTTT. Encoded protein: CASLQGVWGNSPLHF.

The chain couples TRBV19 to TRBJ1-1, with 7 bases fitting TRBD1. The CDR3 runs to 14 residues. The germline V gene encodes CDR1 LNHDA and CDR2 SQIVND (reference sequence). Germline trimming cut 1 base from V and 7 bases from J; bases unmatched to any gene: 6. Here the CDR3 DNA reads TGTGCCAGTAGTATAGGACAGGGCGGGGATGAAGCTTTCTTT. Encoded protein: CASSIGQGGDEAFF.

The CDR3 sequence: CASSPPQRPGNTIYF. Here the CDR3 DNA reads TGTGCCAGCAGTCCCCCACAACGTCCTGGAAACACCATATATTTT. The chain recombines TRBV28 with TRBJ1-3, with unresolved D. CDR1 and CDR2 from the germline V gene are MDHEN and SYDVKM. This CDR3 comprises 15 residues. Trimming left V 5 bases short and J 2 bases short, with 13 bases between.

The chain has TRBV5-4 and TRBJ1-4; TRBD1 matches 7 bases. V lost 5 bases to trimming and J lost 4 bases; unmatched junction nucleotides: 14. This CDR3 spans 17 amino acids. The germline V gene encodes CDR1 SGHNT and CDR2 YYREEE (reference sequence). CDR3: CASSYLGPAGGNEKLFF. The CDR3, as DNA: TGTGCCAGCAGTTACTTGGGCCCCGCAGGGGGTAATGAAAAACTGTTTTTT.

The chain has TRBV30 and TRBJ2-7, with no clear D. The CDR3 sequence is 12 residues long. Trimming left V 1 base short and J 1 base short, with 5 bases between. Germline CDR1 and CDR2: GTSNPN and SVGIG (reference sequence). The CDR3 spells CAWSAGSYEQYF. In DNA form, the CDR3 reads TGTGCCTGGAGTGCCGGTTCCTACGAGCAGTACTTC.

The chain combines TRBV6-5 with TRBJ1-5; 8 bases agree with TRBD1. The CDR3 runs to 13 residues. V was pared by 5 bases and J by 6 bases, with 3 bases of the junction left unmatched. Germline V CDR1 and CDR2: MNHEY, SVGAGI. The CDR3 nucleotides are TGTGCCAGCAGTCAGGGGGCCCCTCAGCCCCAGCATTTT. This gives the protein CASSQGAPQPQHF.

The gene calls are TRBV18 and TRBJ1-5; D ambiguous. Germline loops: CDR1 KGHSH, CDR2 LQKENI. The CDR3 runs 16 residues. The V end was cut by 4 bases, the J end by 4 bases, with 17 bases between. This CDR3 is CASSLYPGKENQPQHF. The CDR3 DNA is TGTGCCAGCTCACTTTACCCGGGGAAGGAAAATCAGCCCCAGCATTTT.

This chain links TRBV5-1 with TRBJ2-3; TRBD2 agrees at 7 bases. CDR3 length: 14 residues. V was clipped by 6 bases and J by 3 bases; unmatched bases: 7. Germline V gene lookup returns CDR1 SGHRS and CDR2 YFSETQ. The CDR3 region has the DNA TGCGCCAGCAAATGGGGGGGTGAGACAGATACGCAGTATTTT. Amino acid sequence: CASKWGGETDTQYF.

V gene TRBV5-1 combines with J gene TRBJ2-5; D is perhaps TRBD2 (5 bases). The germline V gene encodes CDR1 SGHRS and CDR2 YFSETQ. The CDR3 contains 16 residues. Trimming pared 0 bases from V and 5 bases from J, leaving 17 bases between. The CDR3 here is CASSLGAGPTSETQYF. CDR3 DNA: TGCGCCAGCAGCTTGGGGGCGGGCCCAACGTCGGAGACCCAGTACTTC.